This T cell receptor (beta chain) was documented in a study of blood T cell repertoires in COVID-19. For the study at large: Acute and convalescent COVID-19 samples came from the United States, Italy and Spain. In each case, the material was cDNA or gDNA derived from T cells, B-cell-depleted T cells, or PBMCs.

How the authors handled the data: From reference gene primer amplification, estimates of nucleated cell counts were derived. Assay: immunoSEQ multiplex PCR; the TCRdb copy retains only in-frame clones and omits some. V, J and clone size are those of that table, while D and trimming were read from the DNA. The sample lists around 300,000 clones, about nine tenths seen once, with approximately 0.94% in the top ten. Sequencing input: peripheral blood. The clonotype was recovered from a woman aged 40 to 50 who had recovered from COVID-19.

In nucleotides, the CDR3 is TGCGCCAGCAGCTTGAGTGCGGGCGGGGACACAGATACGCAGTATTTT. Amino acid sequence: CASSLSAGGDTDTQYF. The rearrangement links TRBV5-1 to TRBJ2-3, with TRBD2 as a possible D gene (6 bases). CDR1 SGHRS and CDR2 YFSETQ come from the germline V gene. The germline V and J ends were trimmed by 1 base and 2 bases, with 14 bases remaining between them. The CDR3 spans 16 residues.